This T cell receptor beta chain comes out of a study of cytomegalovirus exposure and HLA in healthy donors (dated by TCRdb to between 2016 and 2019). The study in broad terms: An earlier analysis of some 600 of the donors reported 276 Gb of sequence data and some 110 million unique TCR beta sequences obtained from roughly 170 million T cells. Among some 400 genotyped donors of the cohort, an average of approximately 220,000 unique TCR beta nucleotide sequences was sequenced per donor, of which 15% to 20% were non-productive. Typing coverage differed by locus: A, B, C, DRB1 and DQB1 were typed in roughly 620-630 donors, DQA1 in 500 to 550, DPA1 in 600 to 610, and DPB1 in 450 to 490. Using immunosequencing, the study profiled T cell repertoires from roughly 650 subjects and related those repertoires to cytomegalovirus serostatus. To predict cytomegalovirus infection status, the study combined high-throughput TCR immunosequencing, statistical association of individual TCRs with disease status, and machine learning. Alongside the repertoire data, information on donor age, sex, ethnicity and CMV serostatus was compiled. Roughly 300 gigabases of sequencing data and 91 million or so unique TCR sequences made up an early release that covered about 640 HLA-typed donors. An earlier analysis of 500 to 750 of the donors applied high-throughput TCR beta sequencing to assess whether each TCR beta V gene segment acted as functional or pseudogenic. HLA typing included class I and class II loci at four-digit resolution. In a later genetic analysis, genome-wide SNP genotypes for about 55% of the 666 donors were used, and that subset was treated as a discovery cohort. Roughly five DR-DQ haplotypes were handled as single units for association and clustering, since linkage in the cohort was strong. Besides the first cohort of hundreds of subjects, a separate validation cohort made up of 120 different subjects was used. All discovery cohort repertoires had been generated using a single sequencing platform. The study aimed to test whether signatures of past pathogen exposure could be identified by cataloging public T cell receptors. Rather than using new phenotypic data, the later analysis identified candidate immune exposures from TCR beta sequences and from how often those sequences occurred across donors. To study patterns of TCR occurrence, a later analysis re-analyzed previously published TCR beta repertoires from several hundred donors and added high-resolution HLA genotyping. Of the 300 to 500 genotyped donors, 81% were placed in the genetic ancestry cluster associated with self-reported Caucasian donors. General conclusions and limits of the study: Roughly uniform sequencing depth across donors was assumed in presence/absence analyses, although this assumption may not hold. Cytomegalovirus status was reported to be diagnosed by the classifier with high specificity and sensitivity in both the original and validation cohorts. A later analysis found that TCR association rates varied across HLA loci, with DRB1 alleles showing the most associated TCRs and HLA-C alleles the fewest. Compared with equally common non-associated chains, HLA-associated TCR beta chains in a later analysis were more clonally expanded and had lower generation probabilities. According to the authors, the approach could potentially be generalized to other disease states and immunological phenotypes. The cohort was sequenced for TCR beta chains only, and without alpha or paired-chain data the features that could be detected were limited. Roughly 15 rarely observed V segments, including chromosome 9 orphons, were excluded from the earlier analysis of several hundred of the donors because counts were too low. In a later analysis, several top co-occurrence clusters were reported to appear linked to parvovirus B19, influenza, CMV and Epstein-Barr virus. Correlated functional status among segregating V segments might reflect linkage disequilibrium, but an unknown experimental factor could not be ruled out. In vitro tests confirmed that a few of the cytomegalovirus-associated TCR beta chains recognize cytomegalovirus antigens. According to a later analysis, most CMV-associated TCR beta chains appeared to be HLA-restricted, and the HLA associations seemed to be driven largely by CMV exposure. Strong co-occurrence of HLA alleles, especially DR and DQ, made assigning TCR associations to individual alleles difficult. A later genetic analysis reported fewer N-insertions in productive TCRs among donors in an Asian-associated ancestry cluster than the roughly 640-donor mean. In an earlier analysis of more than 500 of the donors, most TCR beta V segments appeared in productive rearrangements about 90% or about 30% of the time, broadly matching IMGT annotations. Across donors, most TCR sequences were observed very rarely, whereas some public TCRs were present in many individuals. Because HLA typing was unavailable for some donors at each locus, only the typed subset was used in association tests. An association between a missense DCLRE1C variant and V-gene and J-gene trimming of TCR beta chains was found in a later genetic analysis and replicated in an independent cohort. Immune exposure information for the cohort was limited to CMV serostatus. The study gave a list of 150 to 200 TCR beta chains associated with cytomegalovirus. A further reported finding was that TCR beta sequences accurately predicted the HLA-A and HLA-B alleles for most subjects in the first cohort. A cluster of highly shared sequence variants was judged likely to represent a technical artifact of the sequencing pipeline. In a later analysis, some 18,000 TCR beta sequences were associated with specific HLA alleles at a false discovery rate of 0.05.

In total, approximately 610 healthy bone marrow donors made up the cohort. All cohort members were sampled while nominally healthy, although unrecorded immune exposures were likely present. The donor was CMV seronegative and was included in the group of about 400 seronegative cohort members. Every donor gave a peripheral blood sample, and the peripheral blood mononuclear cells from that sample were used for TCR beta sequencing. The Qiagen DNeasy Blood Extraction Kit was used to extract genomic DNA from the blood cell samples. The receptor library was made with the immunoSEQ multiplex PCR assay. For the multiplex PCR, a mixture combining 60 forward primers for TCR Vbeta segments and 13 reverse primers for TCR Jbeta segments was used. The CDR3 region of rearranged TCR beta genes was amplified from genomic DNA with a multiplex PCR assay. The amplified TCR beta libraries were sequenced on the Illumina HiSeq System as 87-base-pair reads. On the authors' methods: In a later analysis, some 80 million unique TCR beta chains were counted across the roughly 610 repertoires, and around 10 million of these chains were shared by at least two donors. A nearest-neighbor algorithm error-corrected the raw reads and collapsed the reads into unique sequences, merging closely related sequences to remove PCR and sequencing errors. To assign V, D and J gene segments, CDR3 sequences were aligned to IMGT reference sequences. For a sequence to be retained, at least a six-nucleotide match to both a V gene segment and a J gene segment was required. Rearrangements were classified as productive when the CDR3 lacked stop codons and remained in frame with V and J, and all other rearrangements were classified as non-productive. Following IMGT convention, CDR3 was defined as the stretch from the second conserved V-encoded cysteine up to the conserved J-encoded phenylalanine. Sequences without an unambiguous match to a single V gene segment were excluded from the earlier analysis of about 600 of the donors. An earlier analysis of a few hundred of the donors called V segments functional above 56.7% productive rearrangements and segregating when the between-donor standard deviation exceeded 5%. A statistical classification framework was built to diagnose cytomegalovirus status from the catalog of TCR beta chain sequences. In a later analysis, V and J genes were assigned by comparing TCR nucleotide sequences against IMGT/GENE-DB human TR gene sequences. In a later analysis, CDR3 sequences and most-parsimonious VDJ recombination scenarios were assigned using the TCRdist pipeline. In a later analysis, every TCR beta chain was defined by the combination of its CDR3 amino acid sequence and its V-gene family, and reads without a unique V-gene family were dropped. As a way to deal with suspected cross-contamination and a sequencing artifact, a later analysis dropped hundreds of nucleotide sequences that were highly shared and had low generation probability. In a later analysis, a clonal expansion index for each public chain was calculated from normalized within-repertoire ranks of inferred template counts. A later analysis computed generation probabilities with a VDJ recombination model fitted to out-of-frame rearrangements, and checked the results against IGoR. In a later analysis, hypergeometric tests were used to score TCR-TCR, TCR-HLA and TCR-CMV co-occurrence, with a repertoire-size bias correction applied to TCR pairs. In a later analysis, false discovery rates were estimated by permuting HLA or CMV assignments 20 times. A later analysis grouped co-occurring TCRs with DBSCAN, adding TCRdist sequence similarity when clustering within HLA-allele-positive subsets. For co-occurrence clustering, repertoires with fewer than 30,000 or more than 120,000 public chains were excluded, along with roughly 5 repertoires with anomalous nucleotide sharing. Entries here come from immuneACCESS through TCRdb and include only in-frame sequences with V and J called. Some clones fail to appear in such tables; in the studies checked, an unresolved V gene covers under half of the shortfall, and the cause of the remainder is unknown. V and J calls and clone size are those listed in that table; D and trimming were worked out from the DNA. Across this sample there are about 250,000 clones, with roughly 80% seen only once. 0.3% to 0.35% of the sample is taken by the ten largest.

Comment on this clone: Its antigen target is currently unknown. No base quality information exists; no much larger clone differs at one position.

The sequence came from a girl aged 2-10 years in good health and CMV-seronegative. The source material was PBMCs.

The DNA is as follows: TGTGCCTGGAGTGACCCAAGGGGTGAAGCTTTCTTT. Its amino acids are CAWSDPRGEAFF. The chain is encoded by TRBV30 joined to TRBJ1-1, with TRBD1 tentatively as D gene (5 bases match). The germline V gene (reference sequence) gives CDR1 as GTSNPN and CDR2 as SVGIG. V lost 1 base and J lost 7 bases; the stretch between them is 10 bases long. The CDR3 covers 12 residues, taking in both the cysteine and the phenylalanine. Solely the CDR3 DNA is kept, with 36 bases framed from the first base.